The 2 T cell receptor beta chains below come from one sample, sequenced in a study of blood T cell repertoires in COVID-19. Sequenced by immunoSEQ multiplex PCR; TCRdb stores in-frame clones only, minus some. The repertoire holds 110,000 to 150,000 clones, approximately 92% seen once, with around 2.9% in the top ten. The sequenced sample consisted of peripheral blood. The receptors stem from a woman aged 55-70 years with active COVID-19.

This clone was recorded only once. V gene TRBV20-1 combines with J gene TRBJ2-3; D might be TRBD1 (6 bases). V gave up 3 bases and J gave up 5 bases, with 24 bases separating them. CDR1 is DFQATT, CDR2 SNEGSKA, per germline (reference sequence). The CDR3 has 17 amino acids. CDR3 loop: CSASPRGGGVGGDTQYF. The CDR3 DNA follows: TGCAGTGCTAGTCCTCGGGGTGGCGGAGTAGGGGGAGATACGCAGTATTTT.

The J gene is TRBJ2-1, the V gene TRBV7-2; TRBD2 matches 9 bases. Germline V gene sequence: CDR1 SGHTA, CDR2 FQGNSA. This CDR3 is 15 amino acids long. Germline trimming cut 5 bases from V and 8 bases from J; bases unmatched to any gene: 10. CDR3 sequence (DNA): TGTGCCAGCAGCGCTATAGCGGGAGTAACCGATGAGCAGTTCTTC. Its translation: CASSAIAGVTDEQFF.